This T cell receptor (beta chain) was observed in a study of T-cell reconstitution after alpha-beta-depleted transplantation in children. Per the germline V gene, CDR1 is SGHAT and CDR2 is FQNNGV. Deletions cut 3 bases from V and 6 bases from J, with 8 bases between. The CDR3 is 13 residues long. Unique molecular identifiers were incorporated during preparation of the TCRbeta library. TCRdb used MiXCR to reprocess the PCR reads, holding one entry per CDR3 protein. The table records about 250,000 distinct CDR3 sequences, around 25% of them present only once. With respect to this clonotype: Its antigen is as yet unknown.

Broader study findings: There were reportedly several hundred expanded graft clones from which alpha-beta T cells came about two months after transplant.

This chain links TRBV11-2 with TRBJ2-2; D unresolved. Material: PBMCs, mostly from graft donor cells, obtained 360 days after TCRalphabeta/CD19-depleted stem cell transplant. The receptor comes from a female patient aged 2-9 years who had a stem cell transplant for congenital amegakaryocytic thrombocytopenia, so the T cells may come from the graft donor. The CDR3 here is CASSLLRSGELFF. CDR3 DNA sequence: TGTGCCAGCAGCTTGTTGAGGTCCGGGGAGCTGTTTTTT.